The 5 T cell receptor beta chains presented below share a single source sample, sequenced in a study of T-cell memory formation after mild COVID-19. One entry per CDR3 protein, called by TCRdb with MiXCR from the 5' RACE reads. The sample yields some 210,000 distinct CDR3 sequences, more than 25% seen once. Sequenced sample: PBMCs or a T cell subset sorted from them (not recorded which). The receptor source for this set is an adult woman who had mild COVID-19 (a few samples of this study predate the infection). Cell type and time point are not known.

The table lists this clonotype with a few counts. The genes are TRBV12-3 or TRBV12-4 and TRBJ2-5, with D perhaps being TRBD1 or TRBD2 (7 bases each). This CDR3 has 16 amino acids. The V and J ends lost 7 bases and 2 bases respectively, with 20 bases between them. CDR3 DNA sequence: TGTGCCAGCAAGACACAGGGGAGGGGGCGGCAAGAGACCCAGTACTTC. Protein: CASKTQGRGRQETQYF.

The V call is TRBV20-1, the J call TRBJ2-3; D remains unclear. CDR3 length: 12 residues. V dropped 3 bases and J dropped 7 bases, with 11 bases sitting between them. The germline V gene has CDR1 DFQATT and CDR2 SNEGSKA (reference sequence). This chain's CDR3 is CSARARGNTQYF. The CDR3, as DNA: TGCAGTGCTAGGGCCCGCGGCAATACGCAGTATTTT.

The chain couples TRBV4-3 to TRBJ1-2; TRBD1 might be the D (5 bases). V lost 0 bases and J 2 bases, leaving 13 bases between the germline ends. Per the germline V gene, CDR1 is LGHNA and CDR2 is YSLEER. The CDR3 runs to 16 residues. The CDR3 region has the DNA TGCGCCAGCAGCCAAGATTGGCGGGGGGTCAACTATGGCTACACCTTC. Translated: CASSQDWRGVNYGYTF.

The V call is TRBV24-1, the J call TRBJ2-3, with D possibly matching TRBD1 (6 bases). CDR3 size: 20 residues. V dropped 1 base and J dropped 0 bases, with 22 bases sitting between them. Per the germline V gene, CDR1 is KGHDR and CDR2 is SFDVKD. The CDR3 protein is CATSDLTSRGPLPSTDTQYF. The CDR3 bases are TGTGCCACCAGTGATTTAACGAGCAGGGGACCATTACCAAGCACAGATACGCAGTATTTT.

This clonotype was counted ten times or more. This sequence joins TRBV5-1 and TRBJ2-5; D unclear. Germline V CDR1 and CDR2: SGHRS, YFSETQ. V dropped 0 bases and J dropped 3 bases, with 0 bases sitting between them. The CDR3 spans 11 residues. The CDR3 DNA follows: TGCGCCAGCAGCTTGGAAGAGACCCAGTACTTC. Its protein product is CASSLEETQYF. The variable domain in full, with the rest retrieved from reference TRBV5-1 and TRBJ2-5, is KAGVTQTPRYLIKTRGQQVTLSCSPISGHRSVSWYQQTPGQGLQFLFEYFSETQRNKGNFPGRFSGRQFSNSRSEMNVSTLELGDSALYLCASSLEETQYFGPGTRLLVL.